Shown below are 16 T cell receptor beta chains from a single sample sequenced in a study of control samples from healthy donors and cancer patients. Sequencing was performed with immunoSEQ multiplex PCR; in TCRdb, only in-frame clones are kept and a portion is missing. The sample has some 140,000 clones, roughly 94% seen once. The sample consisted of PBMCs. The origin of the receptors is a man aged 55 to 69 with colorectal cancer.

The chain joins TRBV24-1 to TRBJ1-5; 7 bases are a match to TRBD1. Germline V CDR1 and CDR2: KGHDR, SFDVKD. This CDR3 is 19 amino acids long. Trimming took 0 bases from V and 1 from J; bases not matched to a gene: 11. The CDR3 nucleotides are TGTGCCACCAGTGATTTGATTTATCGGGAGGGGGCGAGCAATCAGCCCCAGCATTTT. This gives the protein CATSDLIYREGASNQPQHF.

The gene calls are TRBV6-5 and TRBJ2-5; 7 nucleotides line up with TRBD2. Losses at the gene ends were 5 bases for V and 5 bases for J; bases not matched to a gene: 11. Germline assignment: CDR1 MNHEY and CDR2 SVGAGI. The CDR3 runs to 15 residues. CDR3 sequence (DNA): TGTGCCAGCAGTACGAGGGCGGGAGTAGTGGAGACCCAGTACTTC. Protein product: CASSTRAGVVETQYF.

V is TRBV5-5 and J is TRBJ1-1; 7 nucleotides line up with TRBD1. The CDR3 runs 14 residues. V was pared by 5 bases and J by 4 bases, with 8 bases of the junction left unmatched. CDR1 is SGHKS, CDR2 YYEKEE, per germline (reference sequence). As DNA, the CDR3 is TGTGCCAGCAGTCCCGGGACAGCGAGCACTGAAGCTTTCTTT. It translates to CASSPGTASTEAFF.

V is TRBV30 and J is TRBJ1-1; the D is unclear. This CDR3 region has 13 residues. Trimming stripped 3 bases from V and 3 bases from J, with 11 bases between. Germline V gene lookup returns CDR1 GTSNPN and CDR2 SVGIG (reference sequence). CDR3 protein: CAWRGPPDTEAFF. CDR3 DNA sequence: TGTGCCTGGAGAGGTCCTCCGGACACTGAAGCTTTCTTT. Filled out from reference TRBV30 and TRBJ1-1, the complete variable domain reads SQTIHQWPATLVQPVGSPLSLECTVEGTSNPNLYWYRQAAGRGLQLLFYSVGIGQISSEVPQNLSASRPQDRQFILSSKKLLLSDSGFYLCAWRGPPDTEAFFGQGTRLTVV.

This rearrangement joins TRBV9 to TRBJ1-1; 7 nucleotides match TRBD1. The CDR3 length is 16 residues. The junction had 9 bases not matched to a gene; V was cut back by 3 bases and J by 1 base. Germline-derived CDR1 and CDR2 are SGDLS and YYNGEE. CDR3 amino acids: CASSEGTVERNTEAFF. The CDR3 DNA is TGTGCCAGCAGCGAGGGGACAGTTGAGAGGAACACTGAAGCTTTCTTT.

This chain connects TRBV21-1 to TRBJ2-1; the D segment call TRBD2 is taken from the table without a DNA check. TRBV21-1 is a pseudogene. This CDR3 has 17 residues. CDR3 nucleotides: TGTGCCAGCAGCAAAGCGGAGCGGGGGGGCCTGCTTAATGAGCAGTTCTTC. Translation: CASSKAERGGLLNEQFF.

The chain links TRBV30 to TRBJ1-1; D is undetermined. The germline V gene encodes CDR1 GTSNPN and CDR2 SVGIG (reference sequence). Trimming pared 3 bases from V and 0 bases from J, leaving 5 bases between. The CDR3 covers 12 residues. CDR3 protein: CAWRFMNTEAFF. The DNA of the CDR3 is TGTGCCTGGAGGTTCATGAACACTGAAGCTTTCTTT.

The V call is TRBV15, the J call TRBJ2-3; TRBD1 is a possible D gene (6 bases). The CDR3 is made up of 17 amino acids. Trimming pared 0 bases from V and 2 bases from J, leaving 15 bases between. CDR1 and CDR2 from the germline V gene are LNHNV and YYDKDF (reference sequence). CDR3 protein: CATSRDVGAGATDTQYF. The CDR3 coding sequence is TGTGCCACCAGCAGAGATGTCGGGGCAGGGGCCACAGATACGCAGTATTTT.

This clone is a singleton in its sample. In DNA form, the CDR3 reads TGTGCCAGCAGCTTAGATTCTCCGGGGGTTGGAAACACCATATATTTT. Translation gives CASSLDSPGVGNTIYF. The chain has TRBV11-2 and TRBJ1-3, with D tentatively TRBD1 (5 bases). Germline lookup yields CDR1 SGHAT and CDR2 FQNNGV. The CDR3 consists of 16 residues. The V and J ends lost 0 bases and 3 bases respectively, with 12 bases between them. The full variable domain, completed using reference TRBV11-2 and TRBJ1-3, is EAGVAQSPRYKIIEKRQSVAFWCNPISGHATLYWYQQILGQGPKLLIQFQNNGVVDDSQLPKDRFSAERLKGVDSTLKIQPAKLEDSAVYLCASSLDSPGVGNTIYFGEGSWLTVV.

V usage is TRBV10-1 and J usage is TRBJ2-3; 12 nucleotides agree with TRBD2. Germline V gene sequence: CDR1 WNHNN, CDR2 SYGVQD (reference sequence). Trimming removed 0 bases from V and 2 bases from J; junction bases left unmatched: 3. This CDR3 is built from 17 residues. CDR3 DNA sequence: TGCGCCAGCAGTGAGTCCGGACTAGCGGGGATCACAGATACGCAGTATTTT. Translated: CASSESGLAGITDTQYF.

The chain carries TRBV5-6 and TRBJ2-1; weak D call: TRBD1 (6 bases). Germline V gene data show CDR1 as SGHDT and CDR2 as YYEEEE. The V and J ends lost 5 bases and 0 bases respectively, with 9 bases between them. This CDR3 comprises 14 residues. CDR3 amino acids: CASRTDSSYNEQFF. CDR3 coding DNA: TGTGCCAGCAGAACGGACAGCTCCTACAATGAGCAGTTCTTC.

This chain links TRBV20-1 with TRBJ2-1, with a weak D call TRBD2 (5 bases). Trimming cost V 3 bases and J 7 bases, with 7 bases left between them. This CDR3 has 11 amino acids. CDR1 DFQATT and CDR2 SNEGSKA come from the germline V gene (reference sequence). The CDR3 DNA follows: TGCAGTGCTAGTGGGGAGAATGAGCAGTTCTTC. Translating gives CSASGENEQFF.

V gene TRBV28 combines with J gene TRBJ1-1, with 9 bases fitting TRBD1. V trimming: 5 bases; J trimming: 4 bases; junction bases outside the gene matches: 17. The CDR3 is made up of 18 amino acids. Looked up from germline, CDR1 is MDHEN and CDR2 is SYDVKM. The CDR3 here is CASSPTGTGNSIITEAFF. The CDR3 DNA reads TGTGCCAGCAGTCCTACCGGGACAGGGAACTCTATTATCACTGAAGCTTTCTTT.

The V gene is TRBV5-1, the J gene TRBJ2-1; 8 bases agree with TRBD2. This CDR3 has 15 amino acids. V trimming: 1 base; J trimming: 4 bases; junction bases outside the gene matches: 4. Germline V gene lookup returns CDR1 SGHRS and CDR2 YFSETQ. CDR3 nucleotide sequence: TGCGCCAGCAGCTTGACTAGCGGCGTATACAATGAGCAGTTCTTC. Its protein is CASSLTSGVYNEQFF.

The chain is built from TRBV10-2 and TRBJ1-2; D not resolved. V lost 3 bases to trimming and J lost 4 bases, with 9 bases between them. The CDR3 consists of 13 residues. Germline CDR1 is WSHSY and CDR2 is SAAADI. The CDR3 coding sequence is TGCGCCAGCAGTGAAACGGTTACCTATGGCTACACCTTC. Translating it yields CASSETVTYGYTF.

The chain has TRBV7-9 and TRBJ2-7, with 8 bases lining up with TRBD2. Germline values: CDR1 SEHNR, CDR2 FQNEAQ (reference sequence). V was clipped by 0 bases and J by 3 bases; unmatched bases: 4. The CDR3 totals 15 residues. CDR3 residues: CASSLAASGYYEQYF. The CDR3 DNA reads as TGTGCCAGCAGCTTAGCGGCTAGCGGGTACTACGAGCAGTACTTC.